This record covers a single TCR beta chain. Its antigen is unknown. The germline V gene has CDR1 SGHDT and CDR2 YYEEEE. The CDR3 is 19 amino acids. J lost 10 bases, V lost 4 bases, and 18 bases had no gene match. The data originate from a study of CD8 T cells in ankylosing spondylitis. Points from the study as a whole: CD8+ by phenotype, disease-linked clones were relatively rare in peripheral blood. Earlier studies detected some motif variants in reactive arthritis synovial fluid and blood. Significantly higher representation of disease-linked clones was reported for matched ankylosing spondylitis synovial fluid. A TCR beta motif made of several highly homologous variants seemed typical of ankylosing spondylitis blood.

Each CDR3 protein gets one entry after TCRdb re-called the 5' RACE reads with MiXCR. The sample comprises 150,000 or so distinct CDR3 sequences, around 32% of which are singletons, and 5.5% to 7.5% rests with the top ten. The gene calls are TRBV5-6 and TRBJ2-1; 15 nucleotides line up with TRBD2. The sequence derives from a male donor with ankylosing spondylitis. Sequenced input: synovial fluid, either unsorted or a sorted T cell fraction (not recorded which). CDR3 sequence reads: CASSPTISGLAGGRGEQFF. The CDR3 bases are TGTGCCAGCAGCCCTACGATATCGGGACTAGCGGGGGGCCGGGGGGAGCAGTTCTTC.